This record looks at one TCR beta chain sequence and its context. It has no known antigen specificity. No much larger clone is present one base from it, and per-base qualities are unavailable. This sample was taken from a study of CD8 T cells in Susac syndrome (dated by TCRdb to the late 2010s). General notes on the study: The study used repertoire sequencing to test whether antigen drove CD8+ T cell activation and differentiation in Susac syndrome. The study compared CD8+ T cell repertoire clonality among 12 healthy donors, roughly 14 Susac syndrome patients and approximately 16 multiple sclerosis patients.

RNA was extracted with the RNeasy kit and roughly 0.45 to 1 ug was reverse transcribed using random hexamers. The immunoSEQ multiplex PCR assay, which covers 54 Vbeta and 13 Jbeta segments, was used to amplify TCR beta CDR3 regions. To correct PCR amplification bias, a synthetic template baseline was used for both primer optimization and computational correction. The original methods were these. Reads were annotated to V, D and J genes according to IMGT and were analyzed with immunoSEQ Analyzer, with only productive sequences retained. Clonality was computed as one minus Shannon entropy normalized by log2 of the number of productive unique sequences. For each patient and control, public and private clones were evaluated within the 100 most prevalent clones. Clones were defined as Susac-specific when absent from the healthy and MS cohorts, from about 1,100 published viral clones and from other ImmuneACCESS disease sequences. In TCRdb, the public reads were trimmed at Q25 with fastp and aligned with MiXCR, with productive beta chains retained. Rows matching on CDR3 protein sequence are summarized as one entry with the most common DNA and genes. The V and J calls shown here were made by TCRdb, not taken from the authors' results. The sample has fewer than 350,000 distinct CDR3 sequences on record, 75% to 85% of them singletons. The ten largest clones add up to about 0.22% of the sample.

Peripheral blood CD8+ and CD4+ T cells from healthy donors, Susac syndrome patients and multiple sclerosis patients were profiled by high-throughput TCR beta sequencing. The multiple sclerosis controls were treatment-naive patients who had stable or active relapsing-remitting disease and met the revised McDonald criteria. Bulk CD8+ and CD4+ T cells were purified by magnetic negative isolation, while CD8+ TEMRA cells were enriched using FACS. Blood was drawn into EDTA tubes, processed within 24 hours, and PBMCs were isolated by density gradient centrifugation. PBMCs destined for TCR sequencing were cryopreserved in liquid nitrogen and later thawed in a 37 °C water bath. A purity of at least 90% was achieved for sorted or isolated CD4+, CD8+ and CD8+ TEMRA cells. Results the study describes overall, beyond this receptor: The number of individuals in the TCR sequencing and HLA analysis was acknowledged as relatively small.

The CDR3 runs 17 residues from the cysteine to the phenylalanine. Here the CDR3 DNA is all that survives: 51 bases in frame from base 1. V and J are truncated by 4 bases and 5 bases respectively, leaving an intervening sequence of 23 bases. The germline V gene yields MDHEN for CDR1 and SYDVKM for CDR2. Recombination linked TRBV28 to TRBJ1-2; the D region possibly corresponds to TRBD1 (5 bases align). The sequenced sample was CD8+ T cells from PBMCs. The source is a human donor with multiple sclerosis. This receptor carries the CDR3 CASSSDSSLSSSYGYTF. Read as DNA, the sequence is TGTGCCAGCAGTTCTGACAGCTCCCTTTCAAGTTCTTATGGCTACACCTTC.